Each of the 29 T cell receptor beta chains below was sequenced from the same sample in a study of shared clonotypes between healthy human individuals. Some clones are missing from TCRdb's copy, which holds only in-frame ones; the method was immunoSEQ multiplex PCR. Of approximately 1,500,000 clones detected, 95% to 99% appear once; the ten largest clones hold roughly 0.42%. Sequencing was carried out using naive CD4+ T cells sorted from blood. Stated subset: CD45RA+ positively selected. These receptors all come from a man aged 30 to 39 in good health.

The chain combines TRBV5-1 with TRBJ2-3, with TRBD1 matching 8 bases. CDR1 is SGHRS, CDR2 YFSETQ, per germline. Unmatched junction bases numbered 4, after V lost 0 bases and J lost 4 bases. The length of the CDR3 is 15 residues. The CDR3 bases are TGCGCCAGCAGCTTGGACCAGGGGGCGGCAGATACGCAGTATTTT. Its translation: CASSLDQGAADTQYF.

The chain recombines TRBV12-5 with TRBJ2-1, with D possibly matching TRBD1 (6 bases). Per germline, CDR1 LGHNT and CDR2 FRNRAP. This CDR3 has 13 residues. V was shortened by 6 bases and J by 7 bases, with 13 bases between the two germline ends. The CDR3: CASGTGTINEQFF. The CDR3 region has the DNA TGTGCTAGTGGAACCGGGACAATAAATGAGCAGTTCTTC. The full variable domain, completed using reference TRBV12-5 and TRBJ2-1, is DARVTQTPRHKVTEMGQEVTMRCQPILGHNTVFWYRQTMMQGLELLAYFRNRAPLDDSGMPKDRFSAEMPDATLATLKIQPSEPRDSAVYFCASGTGTINEQFFGPGTRLTVL.

The V gene is TRBV7-9, the J gene TRBJ2-1, with 9 bases matching TRBD1. V shed 0 bases and J 2 bases; nucleotides not matched to a gene: 2. Germline V gene sequence: CDR1 SEHNR, CDR2 FQNEAQ (reference sequence). The CDR3 runs 16 residues. The CDR3 bases are TGTGCCAGCAGCTTAGCGAGGACAGGGGCCTACAATGAGCAGTTCTTC. This sequence encodes CASSLARTGAYNEQFF.

The chain has TRBV25-1 and TRBJ2-6, with D unclear. This CDR3 has 11 residues. Trimming cost V 3 bases and J 16 bases, with 10 bases left between them. Germline V gene lookup returns CDR1 MGHDK and CDR2 SYGVNS. DNA of the CDR3: TGTGCCAGCAGTGATCAGGTTGCTCTGACTTTC. This translates into CASSDQVALTF.

This chain joins TRBV10-2 and TRBJ1-5; no reliable D call. The V and J ends lost 6 bases and 0 bases respectively, with 9 bases between them. Germline loops: CDR1 WSHSY, CDR2 SAAADI. The CDR3 consists of 14 residues. The CDR3 coding sequence is TGCGCCAGCAGCTCAGAATATAGCAATCAGCCCCAGCATTTT. Translated, it gives CASSSEYSNQPQHF.

The chain recombines TRBV30 with TRBJ2-5; no firm D call. Germline V gene sequence: CDR1 GTSNPN, CDR2 SVGIG (reference sequence). V lost 1 base and J lost 1, with 13 bases in between. The CDR3 is 15 residues long. The CDR3 DNA reads TGTGCCTGGAGTGATCTACGTTTGCGCCAAGAGACCCAGTACTTC. Amino acids: CAWSDLRLRQETQYF.

The V gene is TRBV7-2, the J gene TRBJ2-2, with unresolved D. Trimming removed 7 bases at V and 6 bases at J, with 9 bases between. CDR3 length: 12 residues. Germline V gene data show CDR1 as SGHTA and CDR2 as FQGNSA. The CDR3 nucleotides are TGTGCCAGCATCGAGCCCCCCGGGGAGCTGTTTTTT. Protein product: CASIEPPGELFF.

CDR3 region: CSAANTGELFF. In nucleotides, the CDR3 is TGCAGCGCGGCGAACACCGGGGAGCTGTTTTTT. The chain couples TRBV29-1 to TRBJ2-2, with D uncertain. This CDR3 has 11 amino acids. V was shortened by 7 bases and J by 0 bases, with 3 bases between the two germline ends. Germline V gene data show CDR1 as SQVTM and CDR2 as ANQGSEA.

The rearrangement uses TRBV29-1 and TRBJ1-1, with a tentative D call TRBD1 (5 bases). Germline lookup yields CDR1 SQVTM and CDR2 ANQGSEA. The CDR3 runs to 11 residues. Trimming removed 7 bases from V and 4 bases from J, with 10 bases in between. CDR3 sequence: CSALGTTEAFF. In DNA, the CDR3 is TGCAGCGCCCTAGGGACCACTGAAGCTTTCTTT.

The chain uses TRBV10-3 and TRBJ2-1; 13 nucleotides align to TRBD2. This CDR3 contains 16 residues. The junction had 3 bases not matched to a gene; V was cut back by 7 bases and J by 0 bases. Germline V lookup: CDR1 ENHRY, CDR2 SYGVKD. DNA of the CDR3: TGTGCCATCACAGGACTAGCGGGAGTCTCCTACAATGAGCAGTTCTTC. Amino acids: CAITGLAGVSYNEQFF.

The rearrangement uses TRBV29-1 and TRBJ1-2; D gene unclear. Germline assignment: CDR1 SQVTM and CDR2 ANQGSEA. The CDR3 contains 14 residues. V lost 1 base and J lost 4, with 13 bases in between. The CDR3 sequence is CSVEVFTLGYGYTF. The DNA of the CDR3 is TGCAGCGTTGAAGTTTTCACACTCGGCTATGGCTACACCTTC.

Points on this clone: Mismatch with germline at one junction end may stem from a read error. The J gene is TRBJ2-7, the V gene TRBV5-1, with a weak D call TRBD2 (7 bases). Germline CDR1 reads SGHRS; CDR2 reads YFSETQ. This CDR3 has 16 residues. This chain's CDR3 is CASTLGWGGRSDEQYF. CDR3 nucleotides: TGCGCCAGCACCTTGGGGTGGGGGGGGCGCAGCGACGAGCAGTACTTC.

The V and J genes are TRBV10-3 and TRBJ1-2; D perhaps matches TRBD1 (5 bases). The CDR3 sequence is 16 residues long. The germline V and J ends were trimmed by 0 bases and 4 bases, with 15 bases remaining between them. The germline V gene encodes CDR1 ENHRY and CDR2 SYGVKD. CDR3 in DNA: TGTGCCATCAGTGAGTCGGGGGTCCAGAAATCCTATGGCTACACCTTC. It codes for CAISESGVQKSYGYTF.

The chain couples TRBV9 to TRBJ2-2; D possibly corresponds to TRBD2 (6 bases). CDR3 length: 13 residues. CDR1 is SGDLS and CDR2 is YYNGEE in the germline V gene. V lost 7 bases and J 5 bases, leaving 12 bases between the germline ends. DNA of the CDR3: TGTGCCAGCTCCCTGGCGGGGACCGGGGAGCTGTTTTTT. Protein: CASSLAGTGELFF. The whole variable domain, filled in from reference TRBV9 and TRBJ2-2, reads DSGVTQTPKHLITATGQRVTLRCSPRSGDLSVYWYQQSLDQGLQFLIQYYNGEERAKGNILERFSAQQFPDLHSELNLSSLELGDSALYFCASSLAGTGELFFGEGSRLTVL.

The chain employs TRBV28 and TRBJ2-3; TRBD1 matches 11 bases. V lost 6 bases to trimming and J lost 4 bases; unmatched junction nucleotides: 9. Germline CDR1 reads MDHEN; CDR2 reads SYDVKM. There are 16 residues in the CDR3. CDR3 nucleotide sequence: TGTGCCAGCAGCCGAATCGGACAGGGGGCCCCAGATACGCAGTATTTT. Amino acids: CASSRIGQGAPDTQYF.

The chain joins TRBV19 to TRBJ2-1; D remains ambiguous. CDR1 LNHDA and CDR2 SQIVND come from the germline V gene (reference sequence). CDR3 length equals 12 residues. The V end was cut by 5 bases, the J end by 6 bases, with 8 bases between. The CDR3 region is CASSARTNEQFF. CDR3 DNA: TGTGCCAGTAGTGCCCGGACCAATGAGCAGTTCTTC. The full variable domain, with the rest looked up from reference TRBV19 and TRBJ2-1, is DGGITQSPKYLFRKEGQNVTLSCEQNLNHDAMYWYRQDPGQGLRLIYYSQIVNDFQKGDIAEGYSVSREKKESFPLTVTSAQKNPTAFYLCASSARTNEQFFGPGTRLTVL.

The chain employs TRBV6-1 and TRBJ2-3; 7 bases align to TRBD1. The CDR3 contains 15 residues. CDR1 is MNHNS and CDR2 is SASEGT in the germline V gene. The V and J ends lost 3 bases and 0 bases, in that order; junction bases with no gene match: 3. The CDR3 sequence is CASSDPDRSTDTQYF. The CDR3 coding sequence is TGTGCCAGCAGTGATCCGGACAGGAGCACAGATACGCAGTATTTT.

The genes are TRBV5-1 and TRBJ2-7, with 7 bases aligning to TRBD2. This CDR3 has 16 amino acids. Per germline, CDR1 SGHRS and CDR2 YFSETQ. Trimming at V came to 0 bases and at J to 2 bases, leaving 8 bases not matched to a gene. CDR3 in DNA: TGCGCCAGCAGCTTGGTGGCGGGAGTCTACCCCTACGAGCAGTACTTC. It codes for CASSLVAGVYPYEQYF.

The J gene is TRBJ2-7, the V gene TRBV6-1; 10 positions match TRBD2. Germline V CDR1 and CDR2: MNHNS, SASEGT. This CDR3 has 14 amino acids. V dropped 5 bases and J dropped 4; count of bases not matched to a gene: 5. CDR3 in amino acids: CASSPTSGIYEQYF. In DNA, the CDR3 is TGTGCCAGCAGTCCTACTAGCGGGATATACGAGCAGTACTTC.

The chain has TRBV30 and TRBJ2-7; 8 bases line up with TRBD2. Germline values: CDR1 GTSNPN, CDR2 SVGIG (reference sequence). With V trimmed by 5 bases and J by 3 bases, 3 bases remained unmatched. CDR3 length: 12 amino acids. CDR3 coding DNA: TGTGCCTGGGCGGGGGGCAGCTACGAGCAGTACTTC. Translating gives CAWAGGSYEQYF.

V usage is TRBV28 and J usage is TRBJ1-2; 7 bases agree with TRBD1. CDR1 and CDR2 (germline): MDHEN, SYDVKM. The V gene end was trimmed by 5 bases and the J gene end by 4 bases; junction bases not matched to a gene: 22. The CDR3 totals 19 residues. CDR3 DNA: TGTGCCAGCAGTCTATATATGTGGGGGGACAGCAACCTCTTCTATGGCTACACCTTC. Its protein is CASSLYMWGDSNLFYGYTF.

The genes are TRBV2 and TRBJ2-4; D is ambiguous. Trimming cost V 0 bases and J 0 bases, with 12 bases left between them. Germline-derived CDR1 and CDR2 are SNHLY and FYNNEI. CDR3 size: 17 residues. DNA of the CDR3: TGTGCCAGCAGTGAAGCGCAGATCAGACTAGCCAAAAACATTCAGTACTTC. Translation: CASSEAQIRLAKNIQYF.

The chain links TRBV5-1 to TRBJ1-1; D not certain. V lost 0 bases to trimming and J lost 4 bases, with 13 bases between them. The CDR3 spans 15 residues. Per the germline V gene, CDR1 is SGHRS and CDR2 is YFSETQ. The CDR3 reads CASSLVWGGSTEAFF. In DNA form, the CDR3 reads TGCGCCAGCAGCTTGGTTTGGGGTGGTAGCACTGAAGCTTTCTTT.

The chain combines TRBV6-5 with TRBJ2-7; the D call may be TRBD1 or TRBD2 (6 bases each). CDR3 length: 16 amino acids. The V gene's germline CDR1 is MNHEY and CDR2 SVGAGI. Trimming took 2 bases from V and 4 from J, leaving 18 bases between them. The CDR3 DNA reads TGTGCCAGCAGTTACCGGGTCAGCGGAGGGGGTTACGAGCAGTACTTC. As protein: CASSYRVSGGGYEQYF.

This chain links TRBV28 with TRBJ2-7; no reliable D call. Germline values: CDR1 MDHEN, CDR2 SYDVKM. The CDR3 is 14 residues long. The V and J ends lost 3 bases and 3 bases respectively, with 12 bases between them. Here the CDR3 DNA reads TGTGCCAGCAGTTTTTTACCAAGTAGCTACGAGCAGTACTTC. Translation gives CASSFLPSSYEQYF.

The chain couples TRBV7-9 to TRBJ2-5; TRBD2 is a possible D gene (6 bases). In germline, CDR1 is SEHNR, CDR2 FQNEAQ (reference sequence). The CDR3 runs to 13 residues. V lost 4 bases to trimming and J lost 3 bases, with 9 bases between them. The CDR3 loop is CASSSLAEETQYF. CDR3 DNA: TGTGCCAGCAGCTCCTTAGCGGAAGAGACCCAGTACTTC.

Points on this clone: This sample includes further DNA sequences coding for the same CDR3. CDR3 sequence: CASSSGQGDQPQHF. CDR3 in DNA: TGTGCCAGCAGTTCAGGACAGGGCGATCAGCCCCAGCATTTT. The V gene is TRBV28, the J gene TRBJ1-5; 8 bases map to TRBD1. Germline V CDR1 and CDR2: MDHEN, SYDVKM. This CDR3 spans 14 amino acids. Unmatched junction bases numbered 4, after V lost 4 bases and J lost 5 bases.

This rearrangement joins TRBV5-6 to TRBJ2-7, with TRBD1 matching over 8 bases. The CDR3 is made up of 16 amino acids. After removal of 0 bases from V and 6 bases from J, the junction contained 11 bases not matched to a gene. Germline values: CDR1 SGHDT, CDR2 YYEEEE. CDR3 bases: TGTGCCAGCAGCTTGGCTTGGGCAGGGGGCGGGTCCGAGCAGTACTTC. This encodes CASSLAWAGGGSEQYF.

This chain connects TRBV19 to TRBJ2-7; 8 bases are a match to TRBD2. Trimming took 5 bases from V and 4 from J; bases not matched to a gene: 10. Germline CDR1 reads LNHDA; CDR2 reads SQIVND (reference sequence). The CDR3 length is 15 residues. The CDR3, as DNA: TGTGCCAGTAGTCTCAGCGGGAGCCGGACGTACGAGCAGTACTTC. Protein sequence: CASSLSGSRTYEQYF.